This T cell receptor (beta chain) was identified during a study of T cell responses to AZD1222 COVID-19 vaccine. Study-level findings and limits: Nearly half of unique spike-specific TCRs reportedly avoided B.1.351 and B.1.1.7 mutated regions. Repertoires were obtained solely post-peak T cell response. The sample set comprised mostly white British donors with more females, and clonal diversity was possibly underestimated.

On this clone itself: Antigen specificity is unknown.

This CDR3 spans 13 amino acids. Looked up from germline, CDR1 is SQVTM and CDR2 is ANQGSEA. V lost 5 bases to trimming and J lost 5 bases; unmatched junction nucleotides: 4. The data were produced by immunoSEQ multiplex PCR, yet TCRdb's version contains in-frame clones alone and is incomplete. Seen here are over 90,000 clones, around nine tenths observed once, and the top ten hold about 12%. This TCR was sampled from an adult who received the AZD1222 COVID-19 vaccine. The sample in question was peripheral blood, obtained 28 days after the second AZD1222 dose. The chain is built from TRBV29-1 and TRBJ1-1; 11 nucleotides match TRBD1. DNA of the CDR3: TGCAGCGTTCCGGGACAGGGGGGGACTGAAGCTTTCTTT. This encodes CSVPGQGGTEAFF.